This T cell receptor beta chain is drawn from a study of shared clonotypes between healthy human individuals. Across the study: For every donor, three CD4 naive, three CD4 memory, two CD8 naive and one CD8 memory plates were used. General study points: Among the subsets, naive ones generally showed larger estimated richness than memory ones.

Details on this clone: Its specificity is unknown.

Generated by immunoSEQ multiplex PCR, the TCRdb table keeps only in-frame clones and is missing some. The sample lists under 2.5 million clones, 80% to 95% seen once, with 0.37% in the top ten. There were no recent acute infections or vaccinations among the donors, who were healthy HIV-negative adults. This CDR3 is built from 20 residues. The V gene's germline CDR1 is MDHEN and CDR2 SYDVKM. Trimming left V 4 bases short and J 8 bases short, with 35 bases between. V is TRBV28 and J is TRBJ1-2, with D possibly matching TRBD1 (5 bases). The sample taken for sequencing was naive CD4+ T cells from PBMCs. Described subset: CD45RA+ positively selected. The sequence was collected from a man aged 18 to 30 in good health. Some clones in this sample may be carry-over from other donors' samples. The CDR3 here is CASSSSSGDLSDTPTYGYTF. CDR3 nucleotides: TGTGCCAGCAGTTCGTCGTCCGGGGACTTATCGGACACCCCGACCTACGGCTACACCTTC.